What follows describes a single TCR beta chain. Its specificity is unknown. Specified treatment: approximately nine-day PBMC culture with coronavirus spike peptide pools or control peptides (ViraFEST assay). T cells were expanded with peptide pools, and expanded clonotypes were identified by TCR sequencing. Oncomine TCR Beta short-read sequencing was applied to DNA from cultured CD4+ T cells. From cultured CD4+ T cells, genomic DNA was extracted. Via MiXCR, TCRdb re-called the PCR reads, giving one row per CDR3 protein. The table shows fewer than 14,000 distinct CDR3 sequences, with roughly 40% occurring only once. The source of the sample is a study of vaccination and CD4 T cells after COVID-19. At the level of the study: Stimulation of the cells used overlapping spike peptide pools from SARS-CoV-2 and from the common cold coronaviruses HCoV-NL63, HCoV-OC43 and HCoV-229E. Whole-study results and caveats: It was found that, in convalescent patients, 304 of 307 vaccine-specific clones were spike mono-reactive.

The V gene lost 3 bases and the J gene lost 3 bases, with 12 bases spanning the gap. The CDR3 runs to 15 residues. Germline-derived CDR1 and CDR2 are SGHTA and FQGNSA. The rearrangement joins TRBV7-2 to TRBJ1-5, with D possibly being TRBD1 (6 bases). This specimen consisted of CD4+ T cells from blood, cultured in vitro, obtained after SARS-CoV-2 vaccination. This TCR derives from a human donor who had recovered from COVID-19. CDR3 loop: CASSFLQGPNQPQHF. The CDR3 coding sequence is TGTGCCAGCAGCTTTTTACAGGGTCCCAATCAGCCCCAGCATTTT. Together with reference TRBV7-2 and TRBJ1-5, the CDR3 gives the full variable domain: GAGVSQSPSNKVTEKGKDVELRCDPISGHTALYWYRQSLGQGLEFLIYFQGNSAPDKSGLPSDRFSAERTGGSVSTLTIQRTQQEDSAVYLCASSFLQGPNQPQHFGDGTRLSIL.